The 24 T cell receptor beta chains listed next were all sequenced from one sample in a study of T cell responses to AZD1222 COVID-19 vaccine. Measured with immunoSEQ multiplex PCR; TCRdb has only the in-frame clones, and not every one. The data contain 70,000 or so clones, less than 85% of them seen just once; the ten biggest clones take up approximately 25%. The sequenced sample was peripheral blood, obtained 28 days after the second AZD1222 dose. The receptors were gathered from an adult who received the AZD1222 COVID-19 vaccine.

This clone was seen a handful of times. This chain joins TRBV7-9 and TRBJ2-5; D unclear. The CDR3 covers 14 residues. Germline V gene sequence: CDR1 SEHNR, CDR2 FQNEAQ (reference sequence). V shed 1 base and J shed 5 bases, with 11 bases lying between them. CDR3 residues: CASSLGQLGETQYF. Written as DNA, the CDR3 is TGTGCCAGCAGCTTAGGCCAGCTCGGGGAGACCCAGTACTTC.

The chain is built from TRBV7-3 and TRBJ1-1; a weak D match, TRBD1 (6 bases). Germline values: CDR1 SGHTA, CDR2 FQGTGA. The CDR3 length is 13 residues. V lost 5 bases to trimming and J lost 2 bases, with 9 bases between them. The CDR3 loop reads CASSLQGNTEAFF. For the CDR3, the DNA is TGTGCCAGCAGCCTACAGGGAAACACTGAAGCTTTCTTT.

CDR3 nucleotide sequence: TGTGCCTGGAGCCTGACAGGGGTGACTGAAGCTTTCTTT. Translated: CAWSLTGVTEAFF. The rearrangement joins TRBV30 to TRBJ1-1, with TRBD1 identical over 8 bases. The V gene end was trimmed by 3 bases and the J gene end by 5 bases; junction bases not matched to a gene: 5. Germline lookup yields CDR1 GTSNPN and CDR2 SVGIG (reference sequence). The CDR3 is made up of 13 amino acids. Combining the CDR3 with reference TRBV30 and TRBJ1-1 gives the whole variable domain SQTIHQWPATLVQPVGSPLSLECTVEGTSNPNLYWYRQAAGRGLQLLFYSVGIGQISSEVPQNLSASRPQDRQFILSSKKLLLSDSGFYLCAWSLTGVTEAFFGQGTRLTVV.

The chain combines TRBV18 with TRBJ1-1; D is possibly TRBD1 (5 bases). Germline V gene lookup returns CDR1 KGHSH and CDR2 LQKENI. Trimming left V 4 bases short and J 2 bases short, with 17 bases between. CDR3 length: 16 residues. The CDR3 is CASSQQTGTANTEAFF. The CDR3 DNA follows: TGTGCCAGCTCACAACAAACCGGGACGGCTAACACTGAAGCTTTCTTT.

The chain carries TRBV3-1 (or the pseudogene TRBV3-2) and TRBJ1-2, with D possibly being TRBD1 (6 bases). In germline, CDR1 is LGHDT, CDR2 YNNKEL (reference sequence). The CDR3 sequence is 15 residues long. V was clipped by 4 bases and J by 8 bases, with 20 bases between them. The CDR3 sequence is CASSRSSGETGGYTF. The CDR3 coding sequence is TGTGCCAGCAGCCGCTCGTCAGGGGAAACGGGAGGCTACACCTTC.

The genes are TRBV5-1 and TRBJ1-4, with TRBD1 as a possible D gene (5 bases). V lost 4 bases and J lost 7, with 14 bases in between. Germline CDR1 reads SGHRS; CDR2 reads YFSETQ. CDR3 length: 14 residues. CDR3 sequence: CASSLGRGGEKLFF. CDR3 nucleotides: TGCGCCAGCAGCCTTGGGAGGGGTGGTGAAAAACTGTTTTTT. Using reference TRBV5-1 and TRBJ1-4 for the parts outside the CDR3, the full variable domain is KAGVTQTPRYLIKTRGQQVTLSCSPISGHRSVSWYQQTPGQGLQFLFEYFSETQRNKGNFPGRFSGRQFSNSRSEMNVSTLELGDSALYLCASSLGRGGEKLFFGSGTQLSVL.

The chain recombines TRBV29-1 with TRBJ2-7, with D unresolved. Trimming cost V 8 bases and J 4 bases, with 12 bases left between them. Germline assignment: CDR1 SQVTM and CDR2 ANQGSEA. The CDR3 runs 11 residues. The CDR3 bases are TGCAGCCTCTGGACGGTTTACGAGCAGTACTTC. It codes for CSLWTVYEQYF.

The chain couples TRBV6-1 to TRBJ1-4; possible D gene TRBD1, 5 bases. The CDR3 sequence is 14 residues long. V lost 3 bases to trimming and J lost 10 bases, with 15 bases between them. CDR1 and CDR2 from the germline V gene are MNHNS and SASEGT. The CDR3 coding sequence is TGTGCCAGCAGTGAGGGGCCCGGGTTTGGAAAACTGTTTTTT. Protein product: CASSEGPGFGKLFF.

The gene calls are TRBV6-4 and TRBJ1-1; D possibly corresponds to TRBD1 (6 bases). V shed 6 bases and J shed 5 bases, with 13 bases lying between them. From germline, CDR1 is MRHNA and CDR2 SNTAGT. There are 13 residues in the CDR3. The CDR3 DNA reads TGTGCCAGCAGCTCAGGGGCGCTGACTGAAGCTTTCTTT. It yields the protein CASSSGALTEAFF.

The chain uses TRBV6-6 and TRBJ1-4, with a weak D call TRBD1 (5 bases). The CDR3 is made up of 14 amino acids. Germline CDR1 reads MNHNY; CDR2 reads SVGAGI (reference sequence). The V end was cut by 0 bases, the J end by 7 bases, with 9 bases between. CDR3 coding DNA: TGTGCCAGCAGTTACTCGGCAGGGACTGAAAAACTGTTTTTT. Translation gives CASSYSAGTEKLFF.

Here the CDR3 DNA reads TGCGCCAGTCACGACGTTAGCACAGATACGCAGTATTTT. This sequence encodes CASHDVSTDTQYF. The chain combines TRBV5-1 with TRBJ2-3; D is ambiguous. Germline lookup yields CDR1 SGHRS and CDR2 YFSETQ. The CDR3 loop spans 13 amino acids. Trimming took 8 bases from V and 0 from J, leaving 10 bases between them.

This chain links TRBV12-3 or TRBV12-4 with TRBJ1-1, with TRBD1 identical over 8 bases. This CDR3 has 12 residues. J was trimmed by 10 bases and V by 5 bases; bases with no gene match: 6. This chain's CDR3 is CASSLIQGGAFF. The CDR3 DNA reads TGTGCCAGCAGTCTTATACAGGGGGGAGCTTTCTTT.

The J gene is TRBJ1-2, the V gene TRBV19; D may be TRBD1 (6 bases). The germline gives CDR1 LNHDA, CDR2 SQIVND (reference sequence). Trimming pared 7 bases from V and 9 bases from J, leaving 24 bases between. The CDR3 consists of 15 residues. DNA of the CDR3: TGTGCCAGTACCCCGGGACACACGACCCCTAATCGCTACACCTTC. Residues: CASTPGHTTPNRYTF.

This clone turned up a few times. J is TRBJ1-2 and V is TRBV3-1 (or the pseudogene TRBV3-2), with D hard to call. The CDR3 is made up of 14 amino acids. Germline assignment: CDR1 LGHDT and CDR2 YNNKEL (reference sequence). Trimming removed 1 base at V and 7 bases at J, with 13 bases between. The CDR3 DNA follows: TGTGCCAGCAGCCAAGGGGCGGTCGCCGGTGGCTACACCTTC. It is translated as CASSQGAVAGGYTF.

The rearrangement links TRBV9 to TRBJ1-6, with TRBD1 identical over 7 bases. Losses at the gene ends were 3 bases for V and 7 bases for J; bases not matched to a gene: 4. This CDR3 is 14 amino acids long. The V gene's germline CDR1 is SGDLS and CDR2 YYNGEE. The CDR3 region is CASSARGVNSPLHF. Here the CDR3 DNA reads TGTGCCAGCAGCGCCAGGGGGGTGAATTCACCCCTCCACTTT.

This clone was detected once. CDR3 DNA sequence: TGTGCCAGCTCACCCAGGGGCACTAATGAAAAACTGTTTTTT. Amino acids: CASSPRGTNEKLFF. This chain connects TRBV18 to TRBJ1-4, with D perhaps matching TRBD1 (6 bases). Germline CDR1 and CDR2: KGHSH and LQKENI. V lost 3 bases and J 2 bases, leaving 7 bases between the germline ends. The CDR3 runs to 14 residues.

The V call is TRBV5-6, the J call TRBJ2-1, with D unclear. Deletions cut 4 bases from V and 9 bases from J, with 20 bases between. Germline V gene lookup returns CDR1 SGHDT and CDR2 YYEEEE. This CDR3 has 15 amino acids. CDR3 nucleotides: TGTGCCAGCAGCGAGCTAAAGGACGTAGGCCGTGAGCAGTTCTTC. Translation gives CASSELKDVGREQFF.

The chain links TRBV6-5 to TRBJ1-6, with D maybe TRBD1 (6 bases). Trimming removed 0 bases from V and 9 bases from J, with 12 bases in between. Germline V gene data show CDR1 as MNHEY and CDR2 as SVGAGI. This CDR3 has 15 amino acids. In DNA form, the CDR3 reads TGTGCCAGCAGTTACTCAGCAGGGGACCGTTCACCCCTCCACTTT. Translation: CASSYSAGDRSPLHF.

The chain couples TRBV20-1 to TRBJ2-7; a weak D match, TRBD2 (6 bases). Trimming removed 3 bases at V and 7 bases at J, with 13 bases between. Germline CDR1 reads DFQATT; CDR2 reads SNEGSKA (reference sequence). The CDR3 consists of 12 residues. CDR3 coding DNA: TGCAGTGCTAGTGGCGGGACGAGGGAGCAGTACTTC. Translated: CSASGGTREQYF.

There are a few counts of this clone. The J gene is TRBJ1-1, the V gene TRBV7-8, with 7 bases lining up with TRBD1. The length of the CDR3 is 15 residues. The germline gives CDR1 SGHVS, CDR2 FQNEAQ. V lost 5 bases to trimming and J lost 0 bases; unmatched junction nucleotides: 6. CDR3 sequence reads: CASSRGQAMNTEAFF. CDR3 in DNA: TGTGCCAGCAGCCGAGGACAGGCCATGAACACTGAAGCTTTCTTT. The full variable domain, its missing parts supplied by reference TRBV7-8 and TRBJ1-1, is GAGVSQSPRYKVAKRGQDVALRCDPISGHVSLFWYQQALGQGPEFLTYFQNEAQLDKSGLPSDRFFAERPEGSVSTLKIQRTQQEDSAVYLCASSRGQAMNTEAFFGQGTRLTVV.

CDR3 loop: CSVVGDATEAFF. For the CDR3, the DNA is TGCAGCGTTGTCGGGGATGCCACTGAAGCTTTCTTT. The chain joins TRBV29-1 to TRBJ1-1; no definite D call. CDR1 is SQVTM and CDR2 is ANQGSEA in the germline V gene. The V end lost 4 bases, the J end lost 4 bases, and 10 bases lay between the germline ends. CDR3 length equals 12 residues. Based on the CDR3 plus reference TRBV29-1 and TRBJ1-1, the full variable domain is SAVISQKPSRDICQRGTSLTIQCQVDSQVTMMFWYRQQPGQSLTLIATANQGSEATYESGFVIDKFPISRPNLTFSTLTVSNMSPEDSSIYLCSVVGDATEAFFGQGTRLTVV.

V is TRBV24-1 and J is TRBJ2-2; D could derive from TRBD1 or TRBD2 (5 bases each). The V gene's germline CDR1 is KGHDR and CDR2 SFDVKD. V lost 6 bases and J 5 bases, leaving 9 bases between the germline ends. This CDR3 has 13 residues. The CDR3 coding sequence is TGTGCCACCAGTCACGAGGGGACCGGGGAGCTGTTTTTT. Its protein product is CATSHEGTGELFF.

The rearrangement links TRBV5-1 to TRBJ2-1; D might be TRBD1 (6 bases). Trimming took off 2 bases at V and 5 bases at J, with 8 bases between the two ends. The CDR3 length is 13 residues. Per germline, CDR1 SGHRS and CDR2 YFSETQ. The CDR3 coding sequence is TGCGCCAGCAGCTTTGCAGGGGACAATGAGCAGTTCTTC. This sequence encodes CASSFAGDNEQFF.

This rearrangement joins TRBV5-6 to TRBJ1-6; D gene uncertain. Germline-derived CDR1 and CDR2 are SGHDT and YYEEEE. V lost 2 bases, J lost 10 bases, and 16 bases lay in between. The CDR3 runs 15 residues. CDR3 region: CASSLKDPLRSPLHF. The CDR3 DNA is TGTGCCAGCAGCTTAAAGGACCCCCTAAGGTCACCCCTCCACTTT.